These 14 T cell receptor beta chains came from one sample sequenced in a study of T-cell memory formation after mild COVID-19. TCRdb recomputed calls from the 5' RACE reads with MiXCR, one row per CDR3 protein. The sample records about 260,000 distinct CDR3 sequences, approximately 15% being singletons. Sequenced material: PBMCs or a T cell subset sorted from them (not recorded which). These receptors were obtained from a man aged 18-30 years who had mild COVID-19 (a few samples of this study predate the infection). Cell type and time point are not known.

The sample holds a few counts of this clonotype. V and J are TRBV12-3 or TRBV12-4 and TRBJ2-1, with D perhaps matching TRBD1 or TRBD2 (5 bases each). The CDR3 consists of 12 residues. V lost 4 bases and J lost 13, with 14 bases in between. In nucleotides, the CDR3 is TGTGCCAGCAGTTGGGGGTCGTGGGACCAGTTCTTC. Its translation: CASSWGSWDQFF.

The rearrangement links TRBV12-3 or TRBV12-4 to TRBJ2-3; TRBD2 aligns across 7 bases. The ends lost 4 bases at V and 4 bases at J; junction bases unmatched: 14. CDR3 length: 17 amino acids. CDR3 in amino acids: CASSYADGGYGADTQYF. The CDR3 DNA follows: TGTGCCAGCAGTTACGCGGACGGGGGGTACGGCGCAGATACGCAGTATTTT.

This clonotype was detected ten times or more. V is TRBV7-6 and J is TRBJ2-3, with 8 bases matching TRBD2. The CDR3 runs to 14 residues. Losses at the gene ends were 5 bases for V and 11 bases for J; bases not matched to a gene: 12. Germline CDR1 and CDR2: SGHVS and FNYEAQ. The DNA of the CDR3 is TGTGCCAGCAGCCCCTTGGGTAGCGGGGTTGGGCAGTATTTT. This translates into CASSPLGSGVGQYF.

The chain has TRBV29-1 and TRBJ2-3; no firm D call. Germline loops: CDR1 SQVTM, CDR2 ANQGSEA. V was clipped by 6 bases and J by 6 bases, with 10 bases between them. There are 11 residues in the CDR3. CDR3 region: CSVGVWDTQYF. CDR3 sequence (DNA): TGCAGCGTGGGTGTTTGGGATACGCAGTATTTT.

CDR3: CASSYGLWTGEGDTQYF. The CDR3 DNA follows: TGTGCCAGCAGCTACGGATTGTGGACAGGTGAGGGAGATACGCAGTATTTT. The gene calls are TRBV7-9 and TRBJ2-3, with 7 nucleotides matching TRBD1. CDR1 is SEHNR and CDR2 is FQNEAQ in the germline V gene (reference sequence). Trimming removed 4 bases from V and 5 bases from J; junction bases left unmatched: 15. This CDR3 spans 17 amino acids.

The rearrangement uses TRBV7-2 and TRBJ1-6, with 7 bases identical to TRBD1. With V trimmed by 5 bases and J by 9 bases, 10 bases remained unmatched. The germline V gene has CDR1 SGHTA and CDR2 FQGNSA. The CDR3 extends over 15 amino acids. The CDR3 reads CASSPRQGGSSPLHF. As DNA, the CDR3 is TGTGCCAGCAGCCCCCGTCAGGGGGGAAGTTCACCCCTCCACTTT.

The chain links TRBV9 to TRBJ2-3; unclear D gene. The V end was cut by 3 bases, the J end by 2 bases, with 10 bases between. In germline, CDR1 is SGDLS, CDR2 YYNGEE. This CDR3 region has 14 residues. CDR3 coding DNA: TGTGCCAGCAGCGGACGGATCACCACAGATACGCAGTATTTT. This gives the protein CASSGRITTDTQYF.

Only a few counts were recorded for this clonotype. The chain links TRBV4-3 to TRBJ2-5, with TRBD2 matching over 12 bases. The CDR3 covers 16 residues. Trimming removed 0 bases from V and 5 bases from J; junction bases left unmatched: 4. Germline V CDR1 and CDR2: LGHNA, YSLEER. CDR3 nucleotides: TGCGCCAGCAGCCAAGAACGGACTAGCGGGGAGGAGACCCAGTACTTC. Its protein product is CASSQERTSGEETQYF.

This clonotype was seen a handful of times. The V and J genes are TRBV11-2 and TRBJ1-2; D is unresolved. The V gene's germline CDR1 is SGHAT and CDR2 FQNNGV. Trimming shortened V by 0 bases and J by 5 bases, and 10 bases separated the two germline ends. This CDR3 is built from 14 residues. DNA of the CDR3: TGTGCCAGCAGCTTAGATGAGGCCCTATATGGCTACACCTTC. It codes for CASSLDEALYGYTF.

In its sample, this clonotype was seen a few times. This chain connects TRBV5-1 to TRBJ1-2; no clear D. CDR1 and CDR2 from the germline V gene are SGHRS and YFSETQ. Between the trimmed V and J ends, which lost 1 base and 5 bases, there was a span of 9 bases. This CDR3 region has 13 residues. In DNA, the CDR3 is TGCGCCAGCAGCTTGACAAAGAGTTATGGCTACACCTTC. This encodes CASSLTKSYGYTF.

This clonotype was counted between two and nine times. The gene calls are TRBV9 and TRBJ1-5, with D possibly TRBD1 on 5 matching bases. The CDR3 is made up of 15 amino acids. Germline CDR1 reads SGDLS; CDR2 reads YYNGEE. V gave up 1 base and J gave up 4 bases, with 12 bases separating them. The CDR3 coding sequence is TGTGCCAGCAGCGTATCCGGGGGTGGGAATCAGCCCCAGCATTTT. This encodes CASSVSGGGNQPQHF.

This chain connects TRBV10-3 to TRBJ1-3; D gene uncertain. Germline CDR1 is ENHRY and CDR2 is SYGVKD. Trimming pared 6 bases from V and 1 base from J, leaving 10 bases between. The CDR3 is 14 residues long. The CDR3 DNA is TGTGCCATCAGCCGAGGGTCTTCTGGAAACACCATATATTTT. This codes for CAISRGSSGNTIYF.

The chain has TRBV5-5 and TRBJ2-4; TRBD1 or TRBD2 may be the D gene (5 bases each). The germline V and J ends were trimmed by 4 bases and 7 bases, with 15 bases remaining between them. The CDR3 length is 14 residues. CDR1 and CDR2 from the germline V gene are SGHKS and YYEKEE (reference sequence). The CDR3, as DNA: TGTGCCAGCAGCGCCGGGCTAGAGGGGAACATTCAGTACTTC. This encodes CASSAGLEGNIQYF.

This clonotype was seen a handful of times. The chain has TRBV4-3 and TRBJ1-4; 9 bases map to TRBD1. The CDR3 consists of 16 residues. Losses at the gene ends were 3 bases for V and 7 bases for J; bases not matched to a gene: 9. CDR1 is LGHNA, CDR2 YSLEER, per germline. This chain's CDR3 is CASSQDGTGMSEKLFF. The CDR3 coding sequence is TGCGCCAGCAGCCAGGACGGGACAGGGATGTCTGAAAAACTGTTTTTT.